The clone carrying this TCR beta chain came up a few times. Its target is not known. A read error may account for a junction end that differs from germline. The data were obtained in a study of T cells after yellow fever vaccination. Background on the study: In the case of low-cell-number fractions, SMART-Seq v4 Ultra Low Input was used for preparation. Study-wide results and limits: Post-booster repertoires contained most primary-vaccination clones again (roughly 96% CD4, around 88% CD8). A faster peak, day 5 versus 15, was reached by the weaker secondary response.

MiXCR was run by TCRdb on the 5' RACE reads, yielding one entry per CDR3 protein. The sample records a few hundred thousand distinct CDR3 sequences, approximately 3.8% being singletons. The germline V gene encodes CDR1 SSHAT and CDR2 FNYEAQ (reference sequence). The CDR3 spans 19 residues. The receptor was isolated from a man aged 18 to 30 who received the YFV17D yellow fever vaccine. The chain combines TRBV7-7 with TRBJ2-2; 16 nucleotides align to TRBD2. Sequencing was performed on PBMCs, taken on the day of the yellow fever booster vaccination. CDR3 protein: CASSRSPGLAGGVTGELFF. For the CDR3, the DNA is TGTGCTAGCAGCAGATCCCCGGGACTAGCGGGGGGGGTCACCGGGGAGCTGTTTTTT.